Listed here are 17 T cell receptor beta chains from one sample, sequenced in a study of siplizumab effects on memory and regulatory T cells (dated by TCRdb to the late 2010s). Cells from the mixed lymphocyte reactions were cocultured for around six days at 37 degrees C. Their cognate antigens are unknown. To prepare the library, the immunoSEQ multiplex PCR assay was applied. TCRdb mirrors the immuneACCESS table, restricted to in-frame sequences. Some clones are absent from its copies; in checked studies, under half trace to an unresolved V gene, and the reason for the others is unknown. This sample gives about 9,900 clones in total; about 40% of them show up just once. The ten largest account for around 8.6% of the sample. Sequenced: CFSE-low (dividing) CD4+ T cells sorted from an allogeneic mixed lymphocyte reaction. These receptors came from a human donor in good health; the cells came from an allogeneic mixed lymphocyte reaction.

J is TRBJ1-3 and V is TRBV6-5, with D perhaps TRBD1 (6 bases). Germline V CDR1 and CDR2: MNHEY, SVGAGI. The CDR3 runs to 14 residues. Between the trimmed V and J ends, which lost 6 bases and 4 bases, there was a span of 13 bases. CDR3 region: CASSGTGYGNTIYF. The CDR3 DNA sequence: TGTGCCAGCAGCGGAACAGGGTACGGAAACACCATATATTTT.

The chain recombines TRBV4-1 with TRBJ1-5, with 8 bases identical to TRBD1. CDR1 MGHRA and CDR2 YSYEKL come from the germline V gene. This CDR3 is built from 15 residues. V trimming: 5 bases; J trimming: 3 bases; junction bases outside the gene matches: 6. CDR3 protein: CASSYGQGANQPQHF. CDR3 sequence (DNA): TGCGCCAGCAGCTATGGACAGGGTGCCAATCAGCCCCAGCATTTT.

This clone was observed a handful of times. The rearrangement joins TRBV11-2 to TRBJ2-6; D gene uncertain. The CDR3 has 19 amino acids. Germline assignment: CDR1 SGHAT and CDR2 FQNNGV. V lost 5 bases and J lost 2, with 22 bases in between. The CDR3 here is CASSPLTPNPHPGANVLTF. The CDR3 DNA is TGTGCCAGCAGCCCTTTGACACCAAACCCCCATCCTGGGGCCAACGTCCTGACTTTC.

V is TRBV7-8 and J is TRBJ2-3, with D possibly matching TRBD2 (5 bases). Germline values: CDR1 SGHVS, CDR2 FQNEAQ. CDR3 length equals 18 residues. V lost 1 base and J lost 3, with 20 bases in between. The chain's CDR3 is CASSLDSVSRILTDTQYF. CDR3 nucleotides: TGTGCCAGCAGCTTAGATAGCGTTAGCAGGATACTAACAGATACGCAGTATTTT.

This clone was seen a handful of times. The J gene is TRBJ2-3, the V gene TRBV9; D is perhaps TRBD2 (6 bases). The ends were cut back, 2 bases at V and 2 bases at J, with 15 bases in the middle. Germline assignment: CDR1 SGDLS and CDR2 YYNGEE. The CDR3 loop spans 16 amino acids. CDR3 sequence reads: CASSVSGLTDTDTQYF. CDR3 in DNA: TGTGCCAGCAGCGTGTCTGGACTAACTGACACAGATACGCAGTATTTT.

The CDR3 bases are TGTGCCAGCACCACGGCGCGGGGCGTGGGTAGTACGCAGTATTTT. This translates into CASTTARGVGSTQYF. The V and J genes are TRBV7-9 and TRBJ2-3, with D tentatively TRBD2 (6 bases). V was trimmed by 7 bases and J by 8 bases, leaving 22 bases between them. The CDR3 is made up of 15 amino acids. Germline assignment: CDR1 SEHNR and CDR2 FQNEAQ (reference sequence).

A few counts support this clone. The V gene is TRBV9, the J gene TRBJ1-5; D remains ambiguous. Trimming left V 4 bases short and J 0 bases short, with 11 bases between. The germline gives CDR1 SGDLS, CDR2 YYNGEE. This CDR3 region has 15 residues. The CDR3 loop is CASSPQASSNQPQHF. CDR3 in DNA: TGTGCCAGCAGCCCCCAGGCTAGTAGCAATCAGCCCCAGCATTTT.

By frequency in the sample, this clone is large. This chain links TRBV7-9 with TRBJ1-5, with 8 bases fitting TRBD1. J lost 7 bases, V lost 5 bases, and 10 bases had no gene match. Germline V gene data show CDR1 as SEHNR and CDR2 as FQNEAQ (reference sequence). The CDR3 consists of 15 residues. This CDR3 reads CASSGPGGAGQPQHF. CDR3 nucleotides: TGTGCCAGCAGCGGTCCAGGGGGCGCGGGGCAGCCCCAGCATTTT.

The V gene is TRBV2, the J gene TRBJ2-3; 10 bases are a match to TRBD2. This CDR3 region has 14 residues. Germline CDR1 reads SNHLY; CDR2 reads FYNNEI. Unmatched junction bases numbered 8, after V lost 6 bases and J lost 8 bases. Written as DNA, the CDR3 is TGTGCCAGCAGCACCCTAGCGGGGGTAGGTACGCAGTATTTT. It specifies CASSTLAGVGTQYF.

V is TRBV30 and J is TRBJ1-2, with D tentatively TRBD1 (5 bases). V shed 1 base and J shed 8 bases, with 14 bases lying between them. The CDR3 runs 13 residues. Per germline, CDR1 GTSNPN and CDR2 SVGIG (reference sequence). CDR3 amino acids: CAWSATGLGGYTF. DNA of the CDR3: TGTGCCTGGAGTGCAACAGGTCTCGGGGGCTACACCTTC.

This clone is labeled as medium-sized. This chain uses TRBV16 with TRBJ1-1, with D perhaps matching TRBD1 (6 bases). The germline gives CDR1 KGHSY, CDR2 FQNENV. The V gene lost 4 bases and the J gene lost 8 bases, with 17 bases spanning the gap. The CDR3 runs to 14 residues. The CDR3, as DNA: TGTGCCAGCAGCCGGACCGGGACACATCGCGAAGCTTTCTTT. Its protein is CASSRTGTHREAFF.

The chain recombines TRBV27 with TRBJ2-2, with no clear D. Trimming removed 4 bases from V and 2 bases from J, with 11 bases in between. The CDR3 extends over 15 amino acids. CDR1 is MNHEY and CDR2 is SMNVEV in the germline V gene (reference sequence). The CDR3 DNA reads as TGTGCCAGCAGTTCGTCCCGCGTTAACACCGGGGAGCTGTTTTTT. Its protein product is CASSSSRVNTGELFF.

This clone is medium-sized by share. This chain links TRBV23-1 with TRBJ2-1; 9 bases line up with TRBD2. TRBV23-1 is filed as an ORF, its function uncertain. CDR3 length equals 13 residues. V was pared by 7 bases and J by 2 bases, with 0 bases of the junction left unmatched. This CDR3 is CASKREAYNEQFF. In DNA form, the CDR3 reads TGCGCCAGCAAGCGGGAGGCCTACAATGAGCAGTTCTTC.

This clone is medium-sized in the sample. The V and J genes are TRBV7-2 and TRBJ2-2, with TRBD2 matching over 10 bases. V trimming: 4 bases; J trimming: 4 bases; junction bases outside the gene matches: 6. This CDR3 has 16 residues. Germline assignment: CDR1 SGHTA and CDR2 FQGNSA. This chain's CDR3 is CASSSRRTSGTGELFF. The CDR3 DNA follows: TGTGCCAGCAGCTCTAGACGGACTAGCGGCACCGGGGAGCTGTTTTTT.

Within the sample, this clone is medium-sized. Other DNA sequences in the same sample also yield this CDR3. The V call is TRBV27, the J call TRBJ1-5; 8 positions agree with TRBD1. The CDR3 is made up of 14 amino acids. After removal of 5 bases from V and 6 bases from J, the junction contained 6 bases not matched to a gene. CDR1 and CDR2 (germline): MNHEY, SMNVEV (reference sequence). The CDR3 reads CASSPTGGGQPQHF. In DNA form, the CDR3 reads TGTGCCAGCAGTCCAACAGGGGGTGGTCAGCCCCAGCATTTT.

This clone was detected a few times. The V gene is TRBV7-8, the J gene TRBJ1-1; 8 nucleotides agree with TRBD1. V was clipped by 2 bases and J by 3 bases; unmatched bases: 5. Germline V gene lookup returns CDR1 SGHVS and CDR2 FQNEAQ. The length of the CDR3 is 15 residues. The CDR3 DNA reads as TGTGCCAGCAGCTTAATGGGCAGGGGGCACACTGAAGCTTTCTTT. This codes for CASSLMGRGHTEAFF.

The chain joins TRBV7-8 to TRBJ1-4; the D is unclear. The CDR3 spans 14 residues. Deletions cut 9 bases from V and 2 bases from J, with 13 bases between. CDR1 is SGHVS, CDR2 FQNEAQ, per germline. The CDR3 reads CASGRAVTNEKLFF. The CDR3 DNA follows: TGTGCCAGTGGGCGGGCGGTGACTAATGAAAAACTGTTTTTT.